A selection of T cell receptor beta chains follows, all from one sample in a study of T cell responses to AZD1222 COVID-19 vaccine. TCRdb's table, derived via immunoSEQ multiplex PCR, lists solely in-frame clones and lacks some. This table has nearly 110,000 clones, roughly 90% appearing once. Source: peripheral blood, taken on day 0 of AZD1222 vaccination. The receptors were sampled from an adult in good health. CDR3s include the opening cysteine and the closing phenylalanine or tryptophan. Each record gives: CDR3 DNA, CDR3 protein, D gene, clone size, J gene, V gene. A D gene is named only where the DNA matches it firmly. Size is omitted from some rows. Given values are once, few, many or a class for expanded clones.

cdr3_nt: TGTGCCAGCAGTAGCATCCGGACAGAGAACACTGAAGCTTTCTTT; cdr3_aa: CASSSIRTENTEAFF; d_call: -; clone_size: -; j_call: TRBJ1-1; v_call: TRBV6-5
cdr3_nt: TGTGCCACCAGTGATAAGGGATCGACCACTGAAGCTTTCTTT; cdr3_aa: CATSDKGSTTEAFF; d_call: -; clone_size: once; j_call: TRBJ1-1; v_call: TRBV24-1
cdr3_nt: TGTGCCAGCAGCTTCGGGGGGCCGGACACCGGGGAGCTGTTTTTT; cdr3_aa: CASSFGGPDTGELFF; d_call: -; clone_size: -; j_call: TRBJ2-2; v_call: TRBV6-4
cdr3_nt: TGTGCCAGCAGCTTAAGATCAGGACCAACTAATGAAAAACTGTTTTTT; cdr3_aa: CASSLRSGPTNEKLFF; d_call: -; clone_size: -; j_call: TRBJ1-4; v_call: TRBV7-2
cdr3_nt: TGTGCCAGCAGCTTAACAGGGTTGGTTGGCTACACCTTC; cdr3_aa: CASSLTGLVGYTF; d_call: -; clone_size: -; j_call: TRBJ1-2; v_call: TRBV7-2
cdr3_nt: TGTGCCAGCTCTGTTACAGCAGATAGCAATCAGCCCCAGCATTTT; cdr3_aa: CASSVTADSNQPQHF; d_call: -; clone_size: -; j_call: TRBJ1-5; v_call: TRBV18
cdr3_nt: TGTGCCAGTAGTGGCGGTCGGCAGCGGGCCCCGAACACCGGGGAGCTGTTTTTT; cdr3_aa: CASSGGRQRAPNTGELFF; d_call: -; clone_size: -; j_call: TRBJ2-2; v_call: TRBV19
cdr3_nt: TGTGCCAGTAGTATAGATGTGGGGTCCCCGCCCCAGCATTTT; cdr3_aa: CASSIDVGSPPQHF; d_call: -; clone_size: -; j_call: TRBJ1-5; v_call: TRBV19
cdr3_nt: TGTGCCACCAGGCTTTGGACGGTCGGGGAGCTGTTTTTT; cdr3_aa: CATRLWTVGELFF; d_call: -; clone_size: -; j_call: TRBJ2-2; v_call: TRBV15
cdr3_nt: TGCAGCGTTGTTTGGGAGCCTACAGATACGCAGTATTTT; cdr3_aa: CSVVWEPTDTQYF; d_call: -; clone_size: once; j_call: TRBJ2-3; v_call: TRBV29-1
cdr3_nt: TGTGCCAGCAGCCCGGCTAGACTTAACAGGGCGTTCCGCCATTCTGGAAACACCATATATTTT; cdr3_aa: CASSPARLNRAFRHSGNTIYF; d_call: -; clone_size: -; j_call: TRBJ1-3; v_call: TRBV28
cdr3_nt: TGCAGCTCTGACAGGGGCTTGGATGAGCAGTTCTTC; cdr3_aa: CSSDRGLDEQFF; d_call: TRBD1; clone_size: few; j_call: TRBJ2-1; v_call: TRBV29-1
cdr3_nt: TGTGCCAGCAGTGAATTCGCCCCCGGGGGTCGTGGCTACACCTTC; cdr3_aa: CASSEFAPGGRGYTF; d_call: -; clone_size: -; j_call: TRBJ1-2; v_call: TRBV6-1
cdr3_nt: TGTGCCAGCAGTAGCACCCGGACTAGCCACGAGCAGTACTTC; cdr3_aa: CASSSTRTSHEQYF; d_call: TRBD2; clone_size: -; j_call: TRBJ2-7; v_call: TRBV6-5
cdr3_nt: TGTGCCAGCAGCCCACAGGGACCTCTGAACACTGAAGCTTTCTTT; cdr3_aa: CASSPQGPLNTEAFF; d_call: -; clone_size: -; j_call: TRBJ1-1; v_call: TRBV9
cdr3_nt: TGTGCCAGCAGTTTGGGAGGGAGCGCTTTCTACGAGCAGTACTTC; cdr3_aa: CASSLGGSAFYEQYF; d_call: TRBD2; clone_size: -; j_call: TRBJ2-7; v_call: TRBV27
cdr3_nt: TGTGCCATCGGTCCACAGGGAATTTACACCGGGGAGCTGTTTTTT; cdr3_aa: CAIGPQGIYTGELFF; d_call: -; clone_size: -; j_call: TRBJ2-2; v_call: TRBV2
cdr3_nt: TGTGCCTGGAAGGGCAGTCAAGAGACCCAGTACTTC; cdr3_aa: CAWKGSQETQYF; d_call: -; clone_size: -; j_call: TRBJ2-5; v_call: TRBV30
cdr3_nt: TGTGCCAGCAGCCCCATCGACAGGGAGAACTATGGCTACACCTTC; cdr3_aa: CASSPIDRENYGYTF; d_call: TRBD1; clone_size: once; j_call: TRBJ1-2; v_call: TRBV27
cdr3_nt: TGTGCCAGCAGCGCCCTTGGACTAGCGAGTTGTAGCGAGCAGTACTTC; cdr3_aa: CASSALGLASCSEQYF; d_call: -; clone_size: once; j_call: TRBJ2-7; v_call: TRBV21-1
cdr3_nt: TGTGCCAGCAGCCAAGAAGGACTAGCGGGAGGAGGGGATACGCAGTATTTT; cdr3_aa: CASSQEGLAGGGDTQYF; d_call: TRBD2; clone_size: -; j_call: TRBJ2-3; v_call: TRBV4-2
cdr3_nt: TGCGCCAGCAGCCACCTAGGAGGTAGCGGGCATATCAGGTTCTTC; cdr3_aa: CASSHLGGSGHIRFF; d_call: TRBD2; clone_size: -; j_call: TRBJ2-1; v_call: TRBV4-3
cdr3_nt: TGTGCCAGCAGTTCTCTGAGTCCTAAGACGTACGAGCAGTACTTC; cdr3_aa: CASSSLSPKTYEQYF; d_call: -; clone_size: -; j_call: TRBJ2-7; v_call: TRBV28
cdr3_nt: TGTGCCAGCAGCTTAATGAGCACCCCAAATATTCAGTACTTC; cdr3_aa: CASSLMSTPNIQYF; d_call: -; clone_size: -; j_call: TRBJ2-4; v_call: TRBV7-3
cdr3_nt: TGTGCCAGCAGCGTCTCCGGGACTAGCGGCTACGAGCAGTACTTC; cdr3_aa: CASSVSGTSGYEQYF; d_call: TRBD2; clone_size: -; j_call: TRBJ2-7; v_call: TRBV9
cdr3_nt: TGCACCAGCAGCCAGGGACTAGCGGGAGGGCCACACAATGAGCAGTTCTTC; cdr3_aa: CTSSQGLAGGPHNEQFF; d_call: -; clone_size: -; j_call: TRBJ2-1; v_call: TRBV1
cdr3_nt: TGTGCCAGCTCACCACCAAGCGGGAGGTCCTCCTACAATGAGCAGTTCTTC; cdr3_aa: CASSPPSGRSSYNEQFF; d_call: TRBD2; clone_size: -; j_call: TRBJ2-1; v_call: TRBV18
cdr3_nt: TGTGCCAGCAGCCTTGGGGCCCCGTGGGGCTACACCTTC; cdr3_aa: CASSLGAPWGYTF; d_call: -; clone_size: -; j_call: TRBJ1-2; v_call: TRBV3-1/TRBV3-2
cdr3_nt: TGTGCCAGCAGCTTGGGGACAGGGTCTGGGGCCAACGTCCTGACTTTC; cdr3_aa: CASSLGTGSGANVLTF; d_call: TRBD1; clone_size: -; j_call: TRBJ2-6; v_call: TRBV7-6
cdr3_nt: TGTGCCAGTACCGTGACTAGCGGGGCACAAGAGACCCAGTACTTC; cdr3_aa: CASTVTSGAQETQYF; d_call: TRBD2; clone_size: -; j_call: TRBJ2-5; v_call: TRBV19
cdr3_nt: TGTGCCAGCAGCCAAGATCCTAGGCCACATAACAATGAGCAGTTCTTC; cdr3_aa: CASSQDPRPHNNEQFF; d_call: -; clone_size: -; j_call: TRBJ2-1; v_call: TRBV3-1/TRBV3-2
cdr3_nt: TGCGCCAGCAGCTTGGTTCTCGGGACCACAGATACGCAGTATTTT; cdr3_aa: CASSLVLGTTDTQYF; d_call: -; clone_size: -; j_call: TRBJ2-3; v_call: TRBV5-1
cdr3_nt: TGTGCCAGCAGCTTAGAGGGTAGCGGGAGTCGGTACAATGAGCAGTTCTTC; cdr3_aa: CASSLEGSGSRYNEQFF; d_call: TRBD2; clone_size: -; j_call: TRBJ2-1; v_call: TRBV11-3
cdr3_nt: TGTGCCAGCAGCTTGTACCCAGGGTCTGGAAACACCATATATTTT; cdr3_aa: CASSLYPGSGNTIYF; d_call: -; clone_size: -; j_call: TRBJ1-3; v_call: TRBV5-4
cdr3_nt: TGTGCCAGCAGCTTAGTTAGAACAGGGGATCAGCCCCAGCATTTT; cdr3_aa: CASSLVRTGDQPQHF; d_call: TRBD1; clone_size: -; j_call: TRBJ1-5; v_call: TRBV7-9
cdr3_nt: TGTGCCACCAGCAGTGCGGGAGCCCAGTACGAGCAGTACTTC; cdr3_aa: CATSSAGAQYEQYF; d_call: TRBD2; clone_size: once; j_call: TRBJ2-7; v_call: TRBV15
cdr3_nt: TGTGCCAGCAGCTTAGAGGTGAACACTGAAGCTTTCTTT; cdr3_aa: CASSLEVNTEAFF; d_call: -; clone_size: -; j_call: TRBJ1-1; v_call: TRBV11-3
cdr3_nt: TGCGCCAGCAGCTTCAGGACAGGGCTGTACGAGCAGTACTTC; cdr3_aa: CASSFRTGLYEQYF; d_call: TRBD1; clone_size: -; j_call: TRBJ2-7; v_call: TRBV5-1
cdr3_nt: TGTGCCAGCAGCCAAACAGGGAATAATTCACCCCTCCACTTT; cdr3_aa: CASSQTGNNSPLHF; d_call: -; clone_size: -; j_call: TRBJ1-6; v_call: TRBV3-1/TRBV3-2
cdr3_nt: TGTGCCAGCAGTGATTGGCCAGTTCAAGGAGGTAATGAGCAGTTCTTC; cdr3_aa: CASSDWPVQGGNEQFF; d_call: -; clone_size: -; j_call: TRBJ2-1; v_call: TRBV6-4
cdr3_nt: TGTGCCAGCAGTCGACCTGGACTGGGGGTGGGATATGGCTACACCTTC; cdr3_aa: CASSRPGLGVGYGYTF; d_call: -; clone_size: once; j_call: TRBJ1-2; v_call: TRBV28
cdr3_nt: TGTGCCAGCAGCCCTCCTACAGATACGCAGTATTTT; cdr3_aa: CASSPPTDTQYF; d_call: -; clone_size: -; j_call: TRBJ2-3; v_call: TRBV9
cdr3_nt: TGTGCCAGCAGTGCCTCCGGCGCCCGGACAGGGGTTTCCACCGGGGAGCTGTTTTTT; cdr3_aa: CASSASGARTGVSTGELFF; d_call: TRBD1; clone_size: -; j_call: TRBJ2-2; v_call: TRBV28
cdr3_nt: TGTGCCAGCAGTTACCTTAGGGGTGGCTACACCTTC; cdr3_aa: CASSYLRGGYTF; d_call: -; clone_size: -; j_call: TRBJ1-2; v_call: TRBV6-2/TRBV6-3
cdr3_nt: TGTGCCAGCTCACCCACGGATGATACGCAGTATTTT; cdr3_aa: CASSPTDDTQYF; d_call: -; clone_size: -; j_call: TRBJ2-3; v_call: TRBV18
cdr3_nt: TGCAGCGTTGAATCGGCCAGGGCGACTAGCGGGAGCTCCTACAATGAGCAGTTCTTC; cdr3_aa: CSVESARATSGSSYNEQFF; d_call: TRBD2; clone_size: once; j_call: TRBJ2-1; v_call: TRBV29-1
cdr3_nt: TGTGCCAGTAGTATGCAGGGGACTACAACTAATGAAAAACTGTTTTTT; cdr3_aa: CASSMQGTTTNEKLFF; d_call: -; clone_size: -; j_call: TRBJ1-4; v_call: TRBV19
cdr3_nt: TGTGCCAGCAGTGATATGTTCTCAAGGGGGGAGACCCAGTACTTC; cdr3_aa: CASSDMFSRGETQYF; d_call: -; clone_size: -; j_call: TRBJ2-5; v_call: TRBV6-1
cdr3_nt: TGTGCCAGCAGCCTAACCTCGCCGACAGGGTTCGACGAGCAGTACTTC; cdr3_aa: CASSLTSPTGFDEQYF; d_call: TRBD1; clone_size: -; j_call: TRBJ2-7; v_call: TRBV28
cdr3_nt: TGTGCCTGGAGTGTACGAGGGCAAGAGACCCAGTACTTC; cdr3_aa: CAWSVRGQETQYF; d_call: -; clone_size: -; j_call: TRBJ2-5; v_call: TRBV30
cdr3_nt: TGTGCCAGCAGCCCTCGACAGACGACAGATACGCAGTATTTT; cdr3_aa: CASSPRQTTDTQYF; d_call: -; clone_size: -; j_call: TRBJ2-3; v_call: TRBV9
cdr3_nt: TGTGCCAGTAGTGACAAGCGGGACACAGATACGCAGTATTTT; cdr3_aa: CASSDKRDTDTQYF; d_call: TRBD2; clone_size: -; j_call: TRBJ2-3; v_call: TRBV19
cdr3_nt: TGTGCCAGCAGCCAACTGGTAGGGGCCAATTCACCCCTCCACTTT; cdr3_aa: CASSQLVGANSPLHF; d_call: -; clone_size: few; j_call: TRBJ1-6; v_call: TRBV4-2